This T cell receptor beta chain was identified during a study of identical twins. The study, taken as a whole, reports: The abundant beta clonotypes from cord blood had fewer insertions, and memory repertoires had none of this. In drawing conclusions, the study used cross-sectional statistical analysis and did not follow the same donors. The study found that models underestimated out-of-frame TCR alpha sharing in monozygotic twins.

Template switching (which added a universal primer site) was used, and cDNA carried unique molecular identifiers. TCRdb independently ran MiXCR on the 5' RACE reads; one entry per CDR3 protein. The sample lists fewer than 450,000 distinct CDR3 sequences, 8.5% to 10% occurring once. This clonotype was observed at least ten times. Its antigen is unknown. The sequenced sample was naive T cells sorted from blood. The source of this sequence is a woman between 50 and 59 years old in good health.

CDR3: CASSQGLAGATDTQYF. Here the CDR3 DNA reads TGTGCCAGCAGCCAAGGACTAGCGGGAGCCACAGATACGCAGTATTTT. The chain is built from TRBV14 and TRBJ2-3; 12 bases align to TRBD2. The CDR3 length is 16 residues. Germline-derived CDR1 and CDR2 are SGHDN and FVKESK. V was clipped by 1 base and J by 2 bases; unmatched bases: 1. The whole variable domain, remainder taken from reference TRBV14 and TRBJ2-3, is EAGVTQFPSHSVIEKGQTVTLRCDPISGHDNLYWYRRVMGKEIKFLLHFVKESKQDESGMPNNRFLAERTGGTYSTLKVQPAELEDSGVYFCASSQGLAGATDTQYFGPGTRLTVL.